These 26 T cell receptor beta chains originate from one sample sequenced in a study of control samples from healthy donors and cancer patients. Some clones are missing from TCRdb's copy, which holds only in-frame ones; the method was immunoSEQ multiplex PCR. The data show about 160,000 clones, over 85% seen once. The sequenced sample consisted of blood. The receptors come from a man aged 25 to 40 in good health.

The V gene is TRBV6-5, the J gene TRBJ2-7; 7 bases align to TRBD2. CDR1 MNHEY and CDR2 SVGAGI come from the germline V gene. This CDR3 region has 14 residues. V trimming: 0 bases; J trimming: 3 bases; junction bases outside the gene matches: 2. The CDR3 here is CASSYSRESYEQYF. DNA for the CDR3: TGTGCCAGCAGTTACTCGCGGGAGAGCTACGAGCAGTACTTC.

The chain joins TRBV12-3 or TRBV12-4 to TRBJ2-7; TRBD2 aligns across 7 bases. The CDR3 extends over 13 amino acids. After removal of 6 bases from V and 2 bases from J, the junction contained 4 bases not matched to a gene. For the CDR3, the DNA is TGTGCCAGCAGCTCGGGACTACCCTACGAGCAGTACTTC. Protein: CASSSGLPYEQYF.

This chain uses TRBV6-5 with TRBJ2-5; D call uncertain. V dropped 8 bases and J dropped 7 bases, with 11 bases sitting between them. CDR3 size: 11 residues. The V gene's germline CDR1 is MNHEY and CDR2 SVGAGI. In nucleotides, the CDR3 is TGTGCCAGCCTTACTTTGTTGACCCAGTACTTC. Translated, it gives CASLTLLTQYF.

Notes on this clone: An end of the junction does not agree with germline; a read error may underlie this. The rearrangement links TRBV28 to TRBJ2-3; D is ambiguous. The length of the CDR3 is 10 residues. Germline V gene data show CDR1 as MDHEN and CDR2 as SYDVKM. CDR3 coding DNA: TGTGCCAGCTGCTTGCGGTCAGACTGTTTT. Translated: CASCLRSDCF.

Written as DNA, the CDR3 is TGTGCCAGCAGTTATGGGGGACAGATCAATGAGCAGTTCTTC. Protein sequence: CASSYGGQINEQFF. The rearrangement links TRBV6-9 to TRBJ2-1; 7 bases map to TRBD1. J lost 6 bases, V lost 2 bases, and 4 bases had no gene match. CDR1 and CDR2 from the germline V gene are MNHGY and SVAAGI. The CDR3 is made up of 14 amino acids.

The genes are TRBV6-5 and TRBJ1-2; D unresolved. V lost 5 bases to trimming and J lost 5 bases, with 12 bases between them. The CDR3 spans 13 residues. Germline loops: CDR1 MNHEY, CDR2 SVGAGI. The CDR3 protein is CASSQSFPYGYTF. The CDR3 bases are TGTGCCAGCAGTCAAAGCTTTCCGTATGGCTACACCTTC.

The V gene is TRBV6-1, the J gene TRBJ1-3, with D possibly matching TRBD1 (6 bases). Germline values: CDR1 MNHNS, CDR2 SASEGT. CDR3 size: 17 residues. Trimming stripped 2 bases from V and 0 bases from J, with 14 bases between. The CDR3 sequence is CASSEFGDKYSGNTIYF. As DNA, the CDR3 is TGTGCCAGCAGTGAATTCGGGGACAAATACTCTGGAAACACCATATATTTT.

The genes are TRBV28 and TRBJ1-1; TRBD1 agrees at 7 bases. CDR1 is MDHEN, CDR2 SYDVKM, per germline. After removal of 7 bases from V and 8 bases from J, the junction contained 16 bases not matched to a gene. The CDR3 is 15 amino acids. CDR3 region: CASIFPGTAGREAFF. The CDR3 DNA reads as TGTGCCAGCATTTTCCCTGGGACAGCTGGCCGGGAAGCTTTCTTT.

The chain has TRBV7-8 and TRBJ2-7; D might be TRBD1 (6 bases). Germline loops: CDR1 SGHVS, CDR2 FQNEAQ. This CDR3 is 14 amino acids long. Trimming stripped 2 bases from V and 6 bases from J, with 14 bases between. The CDR3 nucleotides read TGTGCCAGCAGCTTACTCTGGGAGACAGGCGAGCAGTACTTC. Translation: CASSLLWETGEQYF. Complete variable domain (other parts from reference TRBV7-8 and TRBJ2-7): GAGVSQSPRYKVAKRGQDVALRCDPISGHVSLFWYQQALGQGPEFLTYFQNEAQLDKSGLPSDRFFAERPEGSVSTLKIQRTQQEDSAVYLCASSLLWETGEQYFGPGTRLTVT.

The chain recombines TRBV15 with TRBJ1-1; D remains ambiguous. Trimming pared 3 bases from V and 11 bases from J, leaving 19 bases between. The length of the CDR3 is 14 residues. CDR1 and CDR2 from the germline V gene are LNHNV and YYDKDF (reference sequence). The CDR3 nucleotides read TGTGCCACCAGCAGCGGAACGAGTGCGCGCGCGGCTTTCTTT. This gives the protein CATSSGTSARAAFF. Drawing the rest from reference TRBV15 and TRBJ1-1, the complete variable domain is DAMVIQNPRYQVTQFGKPVTLSCSQTLNHNVMYWYQQKSSQAPKLLFHYYDKDFNNEADTPDNFQSRRPNTSFCFLDIRSPGLGDTAMYLCATSSGTSARAAFFGQGTRLTVV.

A single count supports this clone. The chain uses TRBV5-1 and TRBJ1-2; no clear D. The germline V gene has CDR1 SGHRS and CDR2 YFSETQ. Trimming cost V 1 base and J 4 bases, with 14 bases left between them. This CDR3 has 15 amino acids. The CDR3 loop is CASSLTEKAVYGYTF. The CDR3 nucleotides are TGCGCCAGCAGCTTGACAGAAAAGGCTGTCTATGGCTACACCTTC.

This clone showed up just once. The chain is built from TRBV19 and TRBJ1-1; no definite D call. Germline V gene data show CDR1 as LNHDA and CDR2 as SQIVND (reference sequence). V lost 2 bases to trimming and J lost 4 bases, with 23 bases between them. This CDR3 is 18 amino acids long. This CDR3 is CASSITLAEAVLGTEAFF. As DNA, the CDR3 is TGTGCCAGTAGTATAACTCTGGCAGAGGCGGTGTTGGGCACTGAAGCTTTCTTT.

This chain uses TRBV29-1 with TRBJ1-2; D possibly corresponds to TRBD1 (5 bases). CDR3 length equals 13 residues. Germline CDR1 SQVTM, CDR2 ANQGSEA. Trimming left V 3 bases short and J 5 bases short, with 13 bases between. DNA for the CDR3: TGCAGCGTTGAGTACAGGTCCGAGTATGGCTACACCTTC. Protein: CSVEYRSEYGYTF. The full variable domain, rest sourced from reference TRBV29-1 and TRBJ1-2, is SAVISQKPSRDICQRGTSLTIQCQVDSQVTMMFWYRQQPGQSLTLIATANQGSEATYESGFVIDKFPISRPNLTFSTLTVSNMSPEDSSIYLCSVEYRSEYGYTFGSGTRLTVV.

CDR3 in amino acids: CASSQDLAGDYNEQFF. In nucleotides, the CDR3 is TGTGCCAGCAGCCAAGATCTAGCGGGAGATTACAATGAGCAGTTCTTC. The rearrangement joins TRBV3-1 (or the pseudogene TRBV3-2) to TRBJ2-1; 10 bases agree with TRBD2. Trimming cost V 0 bases and J 4 bases; bases outside gene matches: 3. The length of the CDR3 is 16 residues. CDR1 and CDR2 (germline): LGHDT, YNNKEL (reference sequence).

The rearrangement uses TRBV18 and TRBJ1-6; D ambiguous. The V gene's germline CDR1 is KGHSH and CDR2 LQKENI. This CDR3 spans 17 amino acids. Trimming took 4 bases from V and 0 from J, leaving 13 bases between them. CDR3 in amino acids: CASSLNGPSSYNSPLHF. The CDR3 nucleotides read TGTGCCAGCTCACTAAACGGGCCGAGCTCCTATAATTCACCCCTCCACTTT.

This chain connects TRBV9 to TRBJ1-3; D is perhaps TRBD1 (5 bases). Germline V gene sequence: CDR1 SGDLS, CDR2 YYNGEE. Trimming removed 0 bases at V and 4 bases at J, with 11 bases between. This CDR3 has 15 amino acids. Here the CDR3 DNA reads TGTGCCAGCAGCGTAGCTGGGGGAAGGGGAAACACCATATATTTT. As protein: CASSVAGGRGNTIYF.

The rearrangement uses TRBV2 and TRBJ2-6; D is possibly TRBD1 (5 bases). Germline V gene sequence: CDR1 SNHLY, CDR2 FYNNEI. Between the trimmed V and J ends, which lost 8 bases and 4 bases, there was a span of 18 bases. CDR3 size: 16 residues. The DNA for the CDR3 is TGTGCCAGCGAGCCTGAAGGGGCGCCCGGGGCCAACGTCCTGACTTTC. This sequence encodes CASEPEGAPGANVLTF.

This chain links TRBV2 with TRBJ2-4, with D maybe TRBD1 (7 bases). The germline V and J ends were trimmed by 7 bases and 0 bases, with 19 bases remaining between them. CDR1 is SNHLY and CDR2 is FYNNEI in the germline V gene. CDR3 length equals 17 residues. The CDR3 DNA reads TGTGCCAGCAAGGGCAGTGGAGGGGGCTTAGCCAAAAACATTCAGTACTTC. Protein sequence: CASKGSGGGLAKNIQYF.

This chain connects TRBV28 to TRBJ1-2; D unclear. The V end lost 8 bases, the J end lost 6 bases, and 16 bases lay between the germline ends. The CDR3 runs to 13 residues. Germline CDR1 is MDHEN and CDR2 is SYDVKM. This CDR3 is CASSGEGVNGYTF. CDR3 sequence (DNA): TGTGCCAGCTCTGGGGAGGGAGTGAATGGCTACACCTTC.

The chain couples TRBV7-3 to TRBJ1-1; 10 bases are shared with TRBD1. The CDR3 length is 14 residues. Germline V gives CDR1 SGHTA, CDR2 FQGTGA. V lost 3 bases to trimming and J lost 8 bases; unmatched junction nucleotides: 6. CDR3 amino acids: CASSFGTGAPEAFF. CDR3 nucleotides: TGTGCCAGCAGCTTTGGGACAGGGGCCCCGGAAGCTTTCTTT.

This chain connects TRBV7-3 to TRBJ1-1, with 8 bases identical to TRBD1. Germline V gives CDR1 SGHTA, CDR2 FQGTGA. Trimming took 5 bases from V and 2 from J; bases not matched to a gene: 4. The CDR3 is made up of 14 amino acids. CDR3 protein: CASSRQGRNTEAFF. In DNA form, the CDR3 reads TGTGCCAGCAGCAGACAGGGGAGAAACACTGAAGCTTTCTTT.

The V call is TRBV6-6, the J call TRBJ1-2, with TRBD1 identical over 7 bases. Germline-derived CDR1 and CDR2 are MNHNY and SVGAGI (reference sequence). The CDR3 sequence is 16 residues long. V dropped 4 bases and J dropped 4; count of bases not matched to a gene: 12. The CDR3 sequence: CASSSWDRVPVYGYTF. The DNA for the CDR3 is TGTGCCAGCAGTTCCTGGGACAGAGTCCCCGTCTATGGCTACACCTTC.

The chain has TRBV12-3 or TRBV12-4 and TRBJ1-1; possibly TRBD1 for D (5 bases). V shed 7 bases and J shed 3 bases, with 12 bases lying between them. The CDR3 spans 13 residues. As DNA, the CDR3 is TGTGCCAGCACCAGGGCCGTTCACACTGAAGCTTTCTTT. The encoded protein is CASTRAVHTEAFF.

This clone was found once. The rearrangement joins TRBV18 to TRBJ1-5; D might be TRBD1 (6 bases). The CDR3 is 15 residues long. Between the trimmed V and J ends, which lost 6 bases and 8 bases, there was a span of 20 bases. Germline-derived CDR1 and CDR2 are KGHSH and LQKENI. CDR3 region: CASSPRESRGEPQHF. The DNA of the CDR3 is TGTGCCAGCTCGCCTCGGGAGAGTAGGGGGGAGCCCCAGCATTTT.

V is TRBV19 and J is TRBJ1-2; D possibly corresponds to TRBD1 (5 bases). V lost 4 bases and J 2 bases, leaving 17 bases between the germline ends. CDR1 and CDR2 (germline): LNHDA, SQIVND (reference sequence). This CDR3 has 16 residues. The CDR3 nucleotides read TGTGCCAGTAGTACATACACAGACAGCGAGAACTATGGCTACACCTTC. Its protein product is CASSTYTDSENYGYTF.

The chain has TRBV5-6 and TRBJ2-6; 7 nucleotides line up with TRBD1. The CDR3 has 14 amino acids. Germline lookup yields CDR1 SGHDT and CDR2 YYEEEE. Trimming at V came to 5 bases and at J to 1 base, leaving 0 bases not matched to a gene. The CDR3 nucleotides read TGTGCCAGCAGGACAGGGTCTGGGGCCAACGTCCTGACTTTC. The encoded protein is CASRTGSGANVLTF.